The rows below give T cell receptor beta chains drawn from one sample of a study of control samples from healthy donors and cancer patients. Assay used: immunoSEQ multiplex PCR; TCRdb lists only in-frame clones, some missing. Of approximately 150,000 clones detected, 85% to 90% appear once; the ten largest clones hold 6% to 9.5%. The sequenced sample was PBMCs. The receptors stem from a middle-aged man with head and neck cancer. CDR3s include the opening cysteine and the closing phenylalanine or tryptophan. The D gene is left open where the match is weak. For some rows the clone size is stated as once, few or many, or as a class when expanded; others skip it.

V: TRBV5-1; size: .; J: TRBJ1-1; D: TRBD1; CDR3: CASSPHDRGLTNTEAFF; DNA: TGCGCCAGCAGCCCGCACGACAGGGGGCTCACCAACACTGAAGCTTTCTTT
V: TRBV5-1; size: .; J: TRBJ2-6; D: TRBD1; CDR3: CASSSDGTGALGGANVLTF; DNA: TGCGCCAGCAGCTCTGACGGGACAGGGGCCCTGGGTGGGGCCAACGTCCTGACTTTC
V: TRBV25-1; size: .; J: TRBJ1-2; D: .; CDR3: CASSERGRGQGYTF; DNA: TGTGCCAGCAGTGAAAGGGGCAGGGGTCAGGGCTACACCTTC
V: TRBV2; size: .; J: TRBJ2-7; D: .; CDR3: CASSPAPPPYEQYF; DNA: TGTGCCAGCAGTCCAGCTCCACCTCCATACGAGCAGTACTTC
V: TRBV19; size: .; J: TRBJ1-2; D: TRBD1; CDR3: CASSLRQGGYGYTF; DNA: TGTGCCAGTAGTCTCCGTCAGGGGGGCTATGGCTACACCTTC
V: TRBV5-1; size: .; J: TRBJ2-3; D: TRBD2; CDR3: CASRSGLASTDTQYF; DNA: TGCGCCAGCAGATCCGGACTAGCTAGCACAGATACGCAGTATTTT
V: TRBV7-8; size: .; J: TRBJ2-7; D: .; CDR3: CASSSLVPPHHEQYF; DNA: TGTGCCAGCAGCTCATTAGTACCCCCACACCACGAGCAGTACTTC
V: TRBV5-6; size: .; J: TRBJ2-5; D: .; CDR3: CASSWNRGGFSYQETQYF; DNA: TGTGCCAGCAGCTGGAACAGGGGGGGATTTAGTTACCAAGAGACCCAGTACTTC
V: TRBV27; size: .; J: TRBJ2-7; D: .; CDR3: CASSSYERSYEQYF; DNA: TGTGCCAGCAGTTCGTATGAGCGGTCCTACGAGCAGTACTTC
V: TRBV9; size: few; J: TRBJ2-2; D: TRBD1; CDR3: CASSNTQGADTGELFF; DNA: TGTGCCAGCAGCAATACACAGGGGGCTGACACCGGGGAGCTGTTTTTT
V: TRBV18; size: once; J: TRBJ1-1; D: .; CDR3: CASSPNQGHPVNTEAFF; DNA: TGTGCCAGCTCACCAAATCAGGGACACCCCGTGAACACTGAAGCTTTCTTT
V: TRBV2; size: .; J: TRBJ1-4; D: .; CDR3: CASSVTEIGTNEKLFF; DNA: TGTGCCAGCAGTGTTACAGAGATCGGAACTAATGAAAAACTGTTTTTT
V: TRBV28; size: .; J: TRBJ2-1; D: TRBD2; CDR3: CASTGTSGTVSYNEQFF; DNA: TGTGCCAGCACCGGGACTAGCGGGACCGTTTCCTACAATGAGCAGTTCTTC
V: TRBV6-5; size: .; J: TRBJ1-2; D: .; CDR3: CASSPPGQGYGYTF; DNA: TGTGCCAGCAGTCCCCCTGGGCAGGGTTATGGCTACACCTTC
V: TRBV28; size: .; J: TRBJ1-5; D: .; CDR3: CASSLSAGPDQPQHF; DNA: TGTGCAAGCAGTTTGTCGGCAGGTCCTGATCAGCCCCAGCATTTT
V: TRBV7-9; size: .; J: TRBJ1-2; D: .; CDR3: CASSLVSMGAGYTF; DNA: TGTGCCAGCAGCTTAGTTTCAATGGGGGCTGGCTACACCTTC
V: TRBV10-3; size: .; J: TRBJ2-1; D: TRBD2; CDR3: CAISESSGDRLDNEQFF; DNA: TGTGCCATCAGTGAATCTAGCGGGGATCGCCTAGACAATGAGCAGTTCTTC
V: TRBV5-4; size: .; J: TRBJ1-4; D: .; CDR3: CASSSVSGNEKLFF; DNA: TGTGCCAGCAGCTCAGTCTCGGGAAATGAAAAACTGTTTTTT
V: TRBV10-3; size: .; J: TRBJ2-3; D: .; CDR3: CAISDSGRTTDTQYF; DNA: TGTGCCATCAGTGATTCAGGGAGGACCACAGATACGCAGTATTTT
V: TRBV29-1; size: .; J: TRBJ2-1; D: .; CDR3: CSVGPRGSADEQFF; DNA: TGCAGCGTTGGCCCGCGCGGGTCCGCGGATGAGCAGTTCTTC
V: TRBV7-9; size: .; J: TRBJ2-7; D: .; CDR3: CASSLVADHGQQYF; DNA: TGTGCCAGCAGCTTAGTTGCAGACCACGGCCAGCAGTACTTC
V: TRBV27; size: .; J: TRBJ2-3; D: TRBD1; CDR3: CASSPIPGTGSTDTQYF; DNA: TGTGCCAGCAGTCCTATCCCCGGGACAGGTTCCACAGATACGCAGTATTTT
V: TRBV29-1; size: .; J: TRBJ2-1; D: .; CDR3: CSVDGPGDEQFF; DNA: TGCAGCGTTGACGGCCCCGGGGATGAGCAGTTCTTC
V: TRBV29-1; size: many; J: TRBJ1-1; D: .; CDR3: CSVGRGGGTEAFF; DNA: TGCAGCGTCGGAAGGGGGGGCGGCACTGAAGCTTTCTTT
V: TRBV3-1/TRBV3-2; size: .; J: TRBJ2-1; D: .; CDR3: CASSRTTAYNEQFF; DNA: TGTGCCAGCAGCAGGACAACCGCCTACAATGAGCAGTTCTTC
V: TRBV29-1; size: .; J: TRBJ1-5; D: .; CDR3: CSVTPRPSQVCNQPQHF; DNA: TGCAGCGTGACCCCCCGCCCCTCACAGGTCTGCAATCAGCCCCAGCATTTT
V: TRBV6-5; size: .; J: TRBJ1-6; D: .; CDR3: CASSYSPGGDSPLHF; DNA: TGTGCCAGCAGTTACTCGCCGGGGGGGGATTCACCCCTCCACTTT
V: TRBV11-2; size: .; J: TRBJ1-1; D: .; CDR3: CASSSPPRTEAFF; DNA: TGTGCCAGCAGCTCTCCCCCCCGCACTGAAGCTTTCTTT
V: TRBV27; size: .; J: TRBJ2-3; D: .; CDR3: CASSSLSTDTQYF; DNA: TGTGCCAGCAGTTCTCTCAGCACAGATACGCAGTATTTT
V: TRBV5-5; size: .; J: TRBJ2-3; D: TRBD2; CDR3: CASSPGTSGRDTQYF; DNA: TGTGCCAGCAGCCCCGGGACTAGCGGGAGGGATACGCAGTATTTT
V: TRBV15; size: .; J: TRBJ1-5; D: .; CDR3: CATSRDKGSNQPQHF; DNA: TGTGCCACCAGCAGAGATAAAGGTAGCAATCAGCCCCAGCATTTT
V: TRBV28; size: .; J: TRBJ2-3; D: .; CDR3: CASGMGDTQYF; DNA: TGTGCCAGCGGTATGGGAGATACGCAGTATTTT
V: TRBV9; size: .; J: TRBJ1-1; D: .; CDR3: CASSSLLGTEAFF; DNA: TGTGCCAGCAGCTCCCTATTGGGCACTGAAGCTTTCTTT
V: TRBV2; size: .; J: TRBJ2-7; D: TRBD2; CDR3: CASSVISGGADEQYF; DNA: TGTGCCAGCAGTGTGATCAGCGGGGGGGCCGACGAGCAGTACTTC
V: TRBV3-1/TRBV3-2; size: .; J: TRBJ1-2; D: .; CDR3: CASSSPAQGMIYGYTF; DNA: TGTGCCAGCAGCTCCCCAGCCCAGGGAATGATCTATGGCTACACCTTC
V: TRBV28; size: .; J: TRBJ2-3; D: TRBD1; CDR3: CASSPAGTGVTDTQYF; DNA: TGTGCCAGCAGTCCTGCAGGGACAGGGGTCACAGATACGCAGTATTTT
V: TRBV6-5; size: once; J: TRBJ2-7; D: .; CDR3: CASSPAGPSYEQYF; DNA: TGTGCCAGCAGTCCCGCGGGGCCCTCCTACGAGCAGTACTTC
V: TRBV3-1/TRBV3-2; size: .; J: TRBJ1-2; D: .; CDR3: CASSQNGLSGRFGYTF; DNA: TGTGCCAGCAGCCAAAATGGTCTCTCAGGGAGGTTCGGCTACACCTTC
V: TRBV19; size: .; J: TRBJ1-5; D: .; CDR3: CASRYSNQPQHF; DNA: TGTGCCAGTAGATATAGCAATCAGCCCCAGCATTTT
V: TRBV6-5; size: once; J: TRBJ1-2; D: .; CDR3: CASRGQGGGYTF; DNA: TGTGCCAGCAGGGGGCAGGGTGGTGGCTACACCTTC
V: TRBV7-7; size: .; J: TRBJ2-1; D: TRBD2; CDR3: CASSLATTSGSHLPYNEQFF; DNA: TGTGCTAGCAGCTTAGCGACGACTAGCGGGAGCCATCTCCCCTACAATGAGCAGTTCTTC